Presented here are 10 T cell receptor beta chains from one specimen sequenced in a study of cytomegalovirus exposure and HLA in healthy donors. The primer mix had 60 Vbeta and 13 Jbeta primers. TCRdb keeps only in-frame clones here, not all; method: immunoSEQ multiplex PCR. Among about 140,000 clones listed, around 80% were seen once. Sample: PBMCs. The receptor set was obtained from a man between 18 and 35 years old in good health and CMV-seropositive.

This clone has a handful of counts. This rearrangement joins TRBV28 to TRBJ2-7; 8 positions match TRBD2. Germline V gene lookup returns CDR1 MDHEN and CDR2 SYDVKM. The CDR3 totals 14 residues. Trimming cost V 4 bases and J 4 bases; bases outside gene matches: 6. CDR3 bases: TGTGCCAGCAGTTCGACTAGCGAGAGGTACGAGCAGTACTTC. Its translation is CASSSTSERYEQYF.

Here the CDR3 reads CASSPATSGNTGELFF. CDR3 nucleotides: TGTGCCAGCTCACCGGCGACTAGCGGGAACACCGGGGAGCTGTTTTTT. J is TRBJ2-2 and V is TRBV18; 9 positions match TRBD2. The trim removed 3 bases at V and 1 base at J, leaving 3 bases unmatched. This CDR3 is built from 16 residues. Germline CDR1 reads KGHSH; CDR2 reads LQKENI.

This clone appeared a few times. DNA for the CDR3: TGTGCCAGCAGTTACGCGACAGGGGGATCCTACGAGCAGTACTTC. It specifies CASSYATGGSYEQYF. V gene TRBV6-6 combines with J gene TRBJ2-7, with 9 bases identical to TRBD1. This CDR3 is 15 amino acids long. V was clipped by 2 bases and J by 1 base; unmatched bases: 3. Germline loops: CDR1 MNHNY, CDR2 SVGAGI (reference sequence).

The rearrangement joins TRBV6-1 to TRBJ1-2; tentative D call: TRBD1 (6 bases). The V end lost 3 bases, the J end lost 5 bases, and 10 bases lay between the germline ends. The CDR3 has 13 residues. From germline, CDR1 is MNHNS and CDR2 SASEGT. Here the CDR3 reads CASSDRGGYGYTF. The CDR3 DNA is TGTGCCAGCAGTGACAGGGGCGGATATGGCTACACCTTC.

The genes are TRBV11-2 and TRBJ2-1, with 12 bases fitting TRBD2. The CDR3 runs 17 residues. V shed 0 bases and J 4 bases; nucleotides not matched to a gene: 4. Germline-derived CDR1 and CDR2 are SGHAT and FQNNGV. CDR3 nucleotide sequence: TGTGCCAGCAGCTTAGATATTCTAGCGGGAGGGTACAATGAGCAGTTCTTC. Translation gives CASSLDILAGGYNEQFF.

The chain uses TRBV11-2 and TRBJ1-2; 10 bases agree with TRBD1. V gave up 6 bases and J gave up 6 bases; unmatched junction bases: 10. This CDR3 has 15 residues. In germline, CDR1 is SGHAT, CDR2 FQNNGV. CDR3 loop: CASRAPGTGVDGYTF. The CDR3 DNA sequence: TGTGCCAGCAGAGCTCCCGGGACAGGGGTCGATGGCTACACCTTC.

The gene calls are TRBV10-3 and TRBJ2-1; D perhaps matches TRBD1 (6 bases). V was trimmed by 3 bases and J by 2 bases, leaving 11 bases between them. Germline lookup yields CDR1 ENHRY and CDR2 SYGVKD. This CDR3 comprises 15 residues. The CDR3 sequence is CAISENREAYNEQFF. The CDR3 DNA follows: TGTGCCATCAGTGAAAACAGGGAAGCCTACAATGAGCAGTTCTTC.

This clone turned up a few times. The genes are TRBV5-6 and TRBJ1-1; 7 nucleotides line up with TRBD1. J gave up 0 bases and V 5 bases, and 10 bases lay outside the gene matches. Germline V gene sequence: CDR1 SGHDT, CDR2 YYEEEE. The CDR3 spans 16 residues. The CDR3 here is CASRPDRVGMNTEAFF. CDR3 sequence (DNA): TGTGCCAGCAGACCCGACAGGGTTGGGATGAACACTGAAGCTTTCTTT.

The V gene is TRBV11-2, the J gene TRBJ1-1, with a tentative D call TRBD1 (6 bases). V gave up 1 base and J gave up 0 bases, with 15 bases separating them. Germline values: CDR1 SGHAT, CDR2 FQNNGV. CDR3 size: 17 residues. CDR3 sequence (DNA): TGTGCCAGCAGCTTAGCAGCCCGGGGACACGTGAACACTGAAGCTTTCTTT. Its protein product is CASSLAARGHVNTEAFF.

CDR3 sequence reads: CASSLGGLGRNNEQFF. The DNA for the CDR3 is TGCGCCAGCAGCCTGGGGGGACTAGGCAGAAACAATGAGCAGTTCTTC. The V call is TRBV5-1, the J call TRBJ2-1; 8 bases map to TRBD2. The CDR3 has 16 residues. V shed 4 bases, J shed 5 bases, and the junction held 11 bases outside the gene matches. Germline CDR1 reads SGHRS; CDR2 reads YFSETQ.